A selection of T cell receptor beta chains follows, all from one sample in a study of blood T cell repertoires in COVID-19. Here immunoSEQ multiplex PCR was the method, and the copy in TCRdb shows in-frame clones only, minus some. Seen here are under 250,000 clones, 88% observed once, and the top ten hold roughly 0.69%. Sequenced material: peripheral blood. The receptor source for this set is a man aged 40-50 years with acute or convalescent COVID-19. The CDR3 runs from the conserved cysteine through the conserved F or W. The D gene is left open where the match is weak. Rows give clone size only sometimes, using once, few, many, or a class for an expanded clone.

J: TRBJ1-2
D: TRBD1
size: NA
V: TRBV30
CDR3: CAWRAGQGYYGYTF
DNA: TGTGCCTGGAGGGCGGGACAGGGATACTATGGCTACACCTTC

J: TRBJ1-1
D: TRBD1
size: NA
V: TRBV5-1
CDR3: CASSGQGMNTEAFF
DNA: TGCGCCAGCAGCGGACAGGGTATGAACACTGAAGCTTTCTTT

J: TRBJ2-3
D: TRBD2
size: NA
V: TRBV5-4
CDR3: CASSRRLAGTTDTQYF
DNA: TGTGCCAGCAGCCGCAGACTAGCGGGGACCACAGATACGCAGTATTTT

J: TRBJ2-2
D: TRBD2
size: NA
V: TRBV2
CDR3: CASAAGRGSSGFANTGELFF
DNA: TGTGCCAGCGCAGCAGGGCGGGGGTCCTCCGGGTTCGCGAACACCGGGGAGCTGTTTTTT

J: TRBJ2-1
D: NA
size: NA
V: TRBV5-1
CDR3: CASFEQVSNEQFF
DNA: TGCGCCAGCTTCGAACAGGTTAGCAATGAGCAGTTCTTC

J: TRBJ2-1
D: NA
size: NA
V: TRBV18
CDR3: CASSPGGYNEQFF
DNA: TGTGCCAGCTCACCGGGGGGCTACAATGAGCAGTTCTTC

J: TRBJ2-5
D: TRBD2
size: NA
V: TRBV19
CDR3: CASSALWGGGETQYF
DNA: TGTGCCAGTAGTGCCCTTTGGGGGGGAGGAGAGACCCAGTACTTC

J: TRBJ2-2
D: TRBD1
size: NA
V: TRBV30
CDR3: CARGQGAISGELFF
DNA: TGTGCCCGTGGACAGGGGGCGATTTCTGGGGAGCTGTTTTTT

J: TRBJ2-5
D: TRBD2
size: NA
V: TRBV6-6
CDR3: CASSYGLGLQETQYF
DNA: TGTGCCAGCAGTTATGGACTAGGCCTCCAAGAGACCCAGTACTTC

J: TRBJ1-5
D: NA
size: NA
V: TRBV7-2
CDR3: CASSLAGSLSNQPQHF
DNA: TGTGCCAGCAGCTTAGCGGGGAGTCTTAGCAATCAGCCCCAGCATTTT

J: TRBJ2-7
D: NA
size: once
V: TRBV27
CDR3: CASSLFGAGLDTYEQYF
DNA: TGTGCCAGCAGTTTGTTCGGGGCGGGATTGGATACCTACGAGCAGTACTTC

J: TRBJ1-2
D: TRBD1
size: NA
V: TRBV11-2
CDR3: CASSSRQGGYGYTF
DNA: TGTGCCAGCAGCTCGCGACAGGGTGGCTATGGCTACACCTTC

J: TRBJ2-3
D: NA
size: NA
V: TRBV7-9
CDR3: CASSLLGGEADTQYF
DNA: TGTGCCAGCAGCTTACTCGGCGGGGAAGCGGATACGCAGTATTTT

J: TRBJ1-5
D: TRBD1
size: NA
V: TRBV2
CDR3: CASSPHGGQGADQPQHF
DNA: TGTGCCAGCAGTCCCCATGGTGGACAGGGGGCGGATCAGCCCCAGCATTTT

J: TRBJ1-1
D: TRBD1
size: NA
V: TRBV7-9
CDR3: CASSSTGLNTEAFF
DNA: TGTGCCAGCAGCTCGACAGGGTTGAACACTGAAGCTTTCTTT

J: TRBJ2-5
D: TRBD1
size: NA
V: TRBV28
CDR3: CASMGQLGETQYF
DNA: TGTGCCAGCATGGGACAGCTCGGGGAGACCCAGTACTTC

J: TRBJ2-7
D: TRBD1
size: NA
V: TRBV14
CDR3: CASSQRTGFQPIPSYEQYF
DNA: TGTGCCAGCAGCCAACGGACAGGTTTTCAACCCATTCCCTCCTACGAGCAGTACTTC

J: TRBJ2-3
D: NA
size: NA
V: TRBV12-3/TRBV12-4
CDR3: CASRTSTDTQYF
DNA: TGTGCCAGCAGGACTAGCACAGATACGCAGTATTTT

J: TRBJ2-3
D: TRBD1
size: NA
V: TRBV19
CDR3: CASSDRGTASTDTQYF
DNA: TGTGCCAGCTCGGACAGGGGTACCGCTAGCACAGATACGCAGTATTTT

J: TRBJ2-1
D: TRBD2
size: NA
V: TRBV5-1
CDR3: CASSLGPAGEYNEQFF
DNA: TGCGCCAGCAGCTTGGGGCCGGCGGGAGAATACAATGAGCAGTTCTTC

J: TRBJ2-5
D: TRBD1
size: NA
V: TRBV7-2
CDR3: CASSFQGAAGETQYF
DNA: TGTGCCAGCAGCTTTCAGGGGGCTGCGGGGGAGACCCAGTACTTC

J: TRBJ1-1
D: NA
size: few
V: TRBV3-1/TRBV3-2
CDR3: CASSQERTGMNTEAFF
DNA: TGTGCCAGCAGCCAAGAAAGGACGGGGATGAACACTGAAGCTTTCTTT

J: TRBJ2-1
D: TRBD1
size: NA
V: TRBV6-1
CDR3: CASSERGTGSYNEQFF
DNA: TGTGCCAGCAGTGAAAGAGGGACAGGGTCTTACAATGAGCAGTTCTTC

J: TRBJ2-1
D: NA
size: NA
V: TRBV14
CDR3: CASSPLGVAAYNEQFF
DNA: TGTGCCAGCAGCCCCCTCGGGGTAGCCGCCTACAATGAGCAGTTCTTC

J: TRBJ2-7
D: TRBD2
size: few
V: TRBV28
CDR3: CASSPLAGGPYEQYF
DNA: TGTGCCAGCAGTCCCTTAGCGGGAGGGCCCTACGAGCAGTACTTC

J: TRBJ2-7
D: TRBD2
size: NA
V: TRBV7-8
CDR3: CASSKLAGTAYEQYF
DNA: TGTGCCAGCAGCAAACTAGCGGGGACAGCCTACGAGCAGTACTTC

J: TRBJ2-1
D: NA
size: NA
V: TRBV15
CDR3: CATSGGAAYNEQFF
DNA: TGTGCCACCAGCGGGGGGGCCGCCTACAATGAGCAGTTCTTC

J: TRBJ2-7
D: NA
size: NA
V: TRBV14
CDR3: CASSQGSIPHYEQYF
DNA: TGTGCCAGCAGCCAAGGTTCCATCCCACACTACGAGCAGTACTTC

J: TRBJ2-1
D: TRBD1
size: NA
V: TRBV29-1
CDR3: CSVDPTGSNEQFF
DNA: TGCAGCGTTGACCCGACAGGGTCCAATGAGCAGTTCTTC

J: TRBJ2-7
D: NA
size: few
V: TRBV27
CDR3: CASSQSIATYEQYF
DNA: TGTGCCAGCAGTCAATCAATCGCGACCTACGAGCAGTACTTC

J: TRBJ1-1
D: NA
size: once
V: TRBV15
CDR3: CATSRDRWDTEAFF
DNA: TGTGCCACCAGCAGAGACAGGTGGGACACTGAAGCTTTCTTT

J: TRBJ1-4
D: NA
size: NA
V: TRBV21-1
CDR3: CASSKWTGDYCEKLFF
DNA: TGTGCCAGCAGCAAATGGACAGGGGATTATTGTGAAAAACTGTTTTTT

J: TRBJ1-2
D: NA
size: NA
V: TRBV28
CDR3: CVSNRIQGFGDGYTF
DNA: TGTGTCAGCAACCGAATCCAGGGGTTTGGTGATGGCTACACCTTC

J: TRBJ1-1
D: TRBD1
size: few
V: TRBV5-1
CDR3: CASSHGQGATNTEAFF
DNA: TGCGCCAGCAGCCACGGACAGGGGGCTACTAACACTGAAGCTTTCTTT

J: TRBJ1-2
D: NA
size: NA
V: TRBV5-1
CDR3: CASSLLMNRAVGNYGYTF
DNA: TGCGCCAGCAGCTTGTTGATGAACAGGGCGGTCGGTAACTATGGCTACACCTTC

J: TRBJ1-2
D: TRBD1
size: few
V: TRBV30
CDR3: CAWRPGQGDYGYTF
DNA: TGTGCCTGGAGACCGGGACAGGGCGACTATGGCTACACCTTC

J: TRBJ1-2
D: NA
size: NA
V: TRBV24-1
CDR3: CATSDSGTPRGYTF
DNA: TGTGCCACCAGTGATTCCGGGACACCAAGGGGCTACACCTTC

J: TRBJ2-7
D: TRBD2
size: once
V: TRBV11-2
CDR3: CASSSIAGEDYEQYF
DNA: TGTGCCAGCAGCTCAATAGCGGGAGAAGACTACGAGCAGTACTTC

J: TRBJ2-5
D: NA
size: NA
V: TRBV19
CDR3: CASREPGTPRETQYF
DNA: TGTGCCAGTAGAGAGCCCGGGACACCGAGGGAGACCCAGTACTTC

J: TRBJ2-2
D: TRBD1
size: NA
V: TRBV11-3
CDR3: CASSTGQGWGTGELFF
DNA: TGTGCCAGCAGCACCGGACAGGGCTGGGGGACCGGGGAGCTGTTTTTT

J: TRBJ2-1
D: TRBD2
size: NA
V: TRBV15
CDR3: CATSRASGSYNEQFF
DNA: TGTGCCACCAGCAGAGCTAGCGGGAGCTACAATGAGCAGTTCTTC

J: TRBJ2-3
D: NA
size: NA
V: TRBV2
CDR3: CASSVTELAKQYF
DNA: TGTGCCAGCAGTGTGACTGAGCTAGCGAAGCAGTATTTT

J: TRBJ2-1
D: TRBD2
size: NA
V: TRBV10-1
CDR3: CATSTSGSYNEQFF
DNA: TGCGCCACCTCCACTAGCGGGAGCTACAATGAGCAGTTCTTC

J: TRBJ2-7
D: TRBD2
size: once
V: TRBV7-4
CDR3: CASSPGRSDEQYF
DNA: TGTGCCAGCAGCCCCGGGAGGAGCGACGAGCAGTACTTC

J: TRBJ2-5
D: TRBD1
size: NA
V: TRBV5-1
CDR3: CASTWAWDRAGTQYF
DNA: TGCGCCAGCACTTGGGCGTGGGACAGGGCTGGGACCCAGTACTTC

J: TRBJ2-1
D: NA
size: NA
V: TRBV1
CDR3: CTSSQATPGGRRIYNEQFF
DNA: TGCACCAGCAGCCAAGCTACTCCCGGCGGGAGAAGAATCTACAATGAGCAGTTCTTC

J: TRBJ2-7
D: TRBD2
size: NA
V: TRBV19
CDR3: CASSTPASGKDEQYF
DNA: TGTGCCAGTAGTACCCCCGCTAGCGGGAAGGACGAGCAGTACTTC

J: TRBJ1-2
D: NA
size: NA
V: TRBV21-1
CDR3: CASSKVVYGYTF
DNA: TGTGCCAGCAGCAAAGTAGTCTATGGCTACACCTTC

J: TRBJ2-7
D: NA
size: NA
V: TRBV7-2
CDR3: CASSLGAGPSVQYF
DNA: TGTGCCAGCAGCTTAGGTGCGGGGCCGTCGGTGCAGTACTTC

J: TRBJ1-1
D: TRBD1
size: once
V: TRBV5-1
CDR3: CASSQTGGMGTEAFF
DNA: TGCGCCAGCAGCCAGACAGGGGGCATGGGCACTGAAGCTTTCTTT

J: TRBJ2-3
D: TRBD2
size: NA
V: TRBV7-2
CDR3: CASSSGLAGSTDTQYF
DNA: TGTGCCAGCAGCTCGGGACTAGCGGGTAGCACAGATACGCAGTATTTT

J: TRBJ1-6
D: TRBD1
size: NA
V: TRBV5-6
CDR3: CASSLTDQGAYNSPLHF
DNA: TGTGCCAGCAGCTTGACCGACCAGGGGGCTTATAATTCACCCCTCCACTTT

J: TRBJ1-1
D: NA
size: NA
V: TRBV30
CDR3: CALGGSSEAFF
DNA: TGTGCCCTCGGGGGGAGTTCTGAAGCTTTCTTT

J: TRBJ2-1
D: TRBD2
size: NA
V: TRBV27
CDR3: CASSLSNLGPLAEPYNEQFF
DNA: TGTGCCAGCAGTTTATCGAACTTGGGCCCACTAGCGGAACCCTACAATGAGCAGTTCTTC

J: TRBJ2-2
D: TRBD2
size: NA
V: TRBV11-3
CDR3: CASSTGLAGLTMSGELFF
DNA: TGTGCCAGCAGCACGGGACTAGCGGGGCTTACAATGTCCGGGGAGCTGTTTTTT

J: TRBJ2-7
D: NA
size: NA
V: TRBV4-1
CDR3: CASSQATGDRYEQYF
DNA: TGCGCCAGCAGCCAAGCGACAGGAGATAGATACGAGCAGTACTTC

J: TRBJ1-3
D: NA
size: NA
V: TRBV4-1
CDR3: CASKEPGNTIYF
DNA: TGCGCCAGCAAAGAGCCCGGAAACACCATATATTTT

J: TRBJ1-1
D: NA
size: NA
V: TRBV18
CDR3: CASSPDSGTRGTEAFF
DNA: TGTGCCAGCTCACCGGATTCCGGGACAAGGGGGACTGAAGCTTTCTTT